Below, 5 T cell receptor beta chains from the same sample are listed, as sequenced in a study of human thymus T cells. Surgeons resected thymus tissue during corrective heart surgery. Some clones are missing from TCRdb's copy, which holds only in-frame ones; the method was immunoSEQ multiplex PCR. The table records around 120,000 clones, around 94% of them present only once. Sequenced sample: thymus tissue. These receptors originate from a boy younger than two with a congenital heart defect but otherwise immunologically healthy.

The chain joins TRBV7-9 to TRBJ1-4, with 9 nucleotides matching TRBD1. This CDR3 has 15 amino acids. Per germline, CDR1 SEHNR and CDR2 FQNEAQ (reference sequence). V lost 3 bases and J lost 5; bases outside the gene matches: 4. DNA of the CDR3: TGTGCCAGCAGCTTCGGGGACAGGGTGAATGAAAAACTGTTTTTT. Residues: CASSFGDRVNEKLFF. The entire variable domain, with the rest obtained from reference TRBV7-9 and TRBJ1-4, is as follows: DTGVSQNPRHKITKRGQNVTFRCDPISEHNRLYWYRQTLGQGPEFLTYFQNEAQLEKSRLLSDRFSAERPKGSFSTLEIQRTEQGDSAMYLCASSFGDRVNEKLFFGSGTQLSVL.

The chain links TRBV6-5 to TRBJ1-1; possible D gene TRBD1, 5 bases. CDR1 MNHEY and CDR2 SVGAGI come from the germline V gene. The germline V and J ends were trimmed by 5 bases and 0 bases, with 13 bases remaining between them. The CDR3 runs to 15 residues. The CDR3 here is CASSHCDRMNTEAFF. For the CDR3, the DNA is TGTGCCAGCAGTCACTGCGACAGAATGAACACTGAAGCTTTCTTT.

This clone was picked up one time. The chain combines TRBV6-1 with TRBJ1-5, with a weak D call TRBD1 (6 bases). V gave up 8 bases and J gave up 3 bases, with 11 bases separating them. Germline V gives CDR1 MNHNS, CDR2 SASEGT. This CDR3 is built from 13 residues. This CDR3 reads CASEDRHNQPQHF. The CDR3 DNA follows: TGTGCCAGCGAAGACAGGCACAATCAGCCCCAGCATTTT.

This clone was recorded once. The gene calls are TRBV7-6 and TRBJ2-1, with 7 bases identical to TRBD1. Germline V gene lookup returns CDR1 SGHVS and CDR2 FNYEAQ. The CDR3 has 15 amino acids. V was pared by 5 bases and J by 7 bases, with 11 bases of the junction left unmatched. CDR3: CASSRAGGILNEQFF. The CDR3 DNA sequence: TGTGCCAGCAGCCGGGCAGGGGGAATTTTGAATGAGCAGTTCTTC.

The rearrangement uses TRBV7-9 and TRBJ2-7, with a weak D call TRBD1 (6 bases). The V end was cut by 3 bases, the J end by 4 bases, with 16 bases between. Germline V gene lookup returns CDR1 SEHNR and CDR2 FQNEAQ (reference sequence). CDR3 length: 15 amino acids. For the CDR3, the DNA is TGTGCCAGCAGCTTTTCTCTGGGACACCGTTACGAGCAGTACTTC. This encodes CASSFSLGHRYEQYF. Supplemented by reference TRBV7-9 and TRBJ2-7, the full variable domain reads DTGVSQNPRHKITKRGQNVTFRCDPISEHNRLYWYRQTLGQGPEFLTYFQNEAQLEKSRLLSDRFSAERPKGSFSTLEIQRTEQGDSAMYLCASSFSLGHRYEQYFGPGTRLTVT.